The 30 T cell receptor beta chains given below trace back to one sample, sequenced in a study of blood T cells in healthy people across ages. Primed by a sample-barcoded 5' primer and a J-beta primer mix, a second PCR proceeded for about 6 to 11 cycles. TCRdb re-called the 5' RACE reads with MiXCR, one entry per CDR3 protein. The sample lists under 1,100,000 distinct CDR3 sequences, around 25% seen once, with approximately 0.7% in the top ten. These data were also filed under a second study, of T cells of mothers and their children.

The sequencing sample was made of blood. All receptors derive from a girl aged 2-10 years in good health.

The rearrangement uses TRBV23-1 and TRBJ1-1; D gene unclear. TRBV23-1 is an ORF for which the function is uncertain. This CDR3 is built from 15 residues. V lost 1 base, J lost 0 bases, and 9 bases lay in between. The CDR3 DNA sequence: TGCGCCAGCAGTCAATTGGTGGCCATGAACACTGAAGCTTTCTTT. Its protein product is CASSQLVAMNTEAFF.

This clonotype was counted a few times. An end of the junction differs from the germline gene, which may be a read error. The CDR3 DNA sequence: TGTGCCAGCAGTCTGCGGGAGTTCGCCTACAATGAGCGGTTCTTC. Amino acid sequence: CASSLREFAYNERFF. The rearrangement uses TRBV12-3 or TRBV12-4 and TRBJ2-1; 7 bases agree with TRBD2. The CDR3 totals 15 residues.

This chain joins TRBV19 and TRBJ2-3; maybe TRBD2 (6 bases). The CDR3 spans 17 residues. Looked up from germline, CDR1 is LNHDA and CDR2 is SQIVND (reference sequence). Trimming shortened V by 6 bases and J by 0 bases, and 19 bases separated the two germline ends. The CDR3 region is CASSSQRLEASTDTQYF. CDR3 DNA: TGTGCCAGTAGCTCCCAACGACTAGAAGCCAGCACAGATACGCAGTATTTT. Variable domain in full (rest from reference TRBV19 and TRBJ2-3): DGGITQSPKYLFRKEGQNVTLSCEQNLNHDAMYWYRQDPGQGLRLIYYSQIVNDFQKGDIAEGYSVSREKKESFPLTVTSAQKNPTAFYLCASSSQRLEASTDTQYFGPGTRLTVL.

CDR3 loop: CASSLAGQGAAEAFF. In DNA, the CDR3 is TGTGCCAGCAGCTTGGCGGGACAGGGGGCGGCTGAAGCTTTCTTT. This chain links TRBV5-6 with TRBJ1-1; 12 bases agree with TRBD1. The CDR3 has 15 amino acids. The V gene end was trimmed by 0 bases and the J gene end by 6 bases; junction bases not matched to a gene: 3. Looked up from germline, CDR1 is SGHDT and CDR2 is YYEEEE.

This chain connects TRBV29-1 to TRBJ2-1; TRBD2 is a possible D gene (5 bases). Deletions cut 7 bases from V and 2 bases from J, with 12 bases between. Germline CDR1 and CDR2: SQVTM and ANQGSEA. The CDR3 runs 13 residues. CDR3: CSASGETYNEQFF. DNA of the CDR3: TGCAGCGCATCCGGGGAAACCTACAATGAGCAGTTCTTC.

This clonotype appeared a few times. The CDR3 coding sequence is TGTGCCAGCAGCTTATCTACTCGAAGCTCTGGAAACACCATATATTTT. Its translation: CASSLSTRSSGNTIYF. This chain uses TRBV7-2 with TRBJ1-3, with D unclear. The CDR3 has 16 residues. The germline CDR1 and CDR2 sequences are SGHTA and FQGNSA. The V end lost 2 bases, the J end lost 0 bases, and 11 bases lay between the germline ends.

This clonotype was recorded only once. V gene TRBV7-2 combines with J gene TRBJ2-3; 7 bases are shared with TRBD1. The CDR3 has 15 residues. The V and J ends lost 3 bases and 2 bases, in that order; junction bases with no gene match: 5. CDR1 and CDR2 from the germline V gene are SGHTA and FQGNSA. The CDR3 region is CASSLGTDYTDTQYF. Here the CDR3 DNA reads TGTGCCAGCAGCTTGGGGACAGACTACACAGATACGCAGTATTTT. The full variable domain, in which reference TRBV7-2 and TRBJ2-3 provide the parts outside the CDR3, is GAGVSQSPSNKVTEKGKDVELRCDPISGHTALYWYRQSLGQGLEFLIYFQGNSAPDKSGLPSDRFSAERTGGSVSTLTIQRTQQEDSAVYLCASSLGTDYTDTQYFGPGTRLTVL.

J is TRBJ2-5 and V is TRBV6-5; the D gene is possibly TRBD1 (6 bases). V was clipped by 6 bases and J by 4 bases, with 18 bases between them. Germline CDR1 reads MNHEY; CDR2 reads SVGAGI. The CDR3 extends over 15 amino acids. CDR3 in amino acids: CASSKSYRVVETQYF. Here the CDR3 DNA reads TGTGCCAGCAGCAAATCCTACAGGGTTGTAGAGACCCAGTACTTC.

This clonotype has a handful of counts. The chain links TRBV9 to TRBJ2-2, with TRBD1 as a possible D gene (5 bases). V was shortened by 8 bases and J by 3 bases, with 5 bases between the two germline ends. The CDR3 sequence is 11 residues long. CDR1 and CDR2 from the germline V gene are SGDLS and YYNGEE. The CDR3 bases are TGTGCCAGAGGGGACACCGGGGAGCTGTTTTTT. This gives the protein CARGDTGELFF.

Here the CDR3 reads CASSATSSNQPQHF. Written as DNA, the CDR3 is TGTGCCAGCAGTGCCACCAGTTCTAATCAGCCCCAGCATTTT. The chain recombines TRBV2 with TRBJ1-5; D is ambiguous. V gave up 4 bases and J gave up 4 bases, with 11 bases separating them. Germline assignment: CDR1 SNHLY and CDR2 FYNNEI. The CDR3 is made up of 14 amino acids.

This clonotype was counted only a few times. The CDR3 loop is CASSPDRGVGQPQHF. The CDR3 region has the DNA TGTGCCAGCAGCCCGGACCGCGGGGTTGGACAGCCCCAGCATTTT. The rearrangement links TRBV12-3 or TRBV12-4 to TRBJ1-5, with unresolved D. The CDR3 covers 15 residues. The V and J ends lost 6 bases and 7 bases respectively, with 19 bases between them.

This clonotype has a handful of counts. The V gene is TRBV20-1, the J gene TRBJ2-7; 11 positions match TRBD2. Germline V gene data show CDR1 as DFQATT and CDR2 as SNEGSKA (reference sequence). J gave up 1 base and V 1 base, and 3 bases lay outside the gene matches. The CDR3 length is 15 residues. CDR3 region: CSARASGGTSYEQYF. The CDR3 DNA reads TGCAGTGCTAGAGCTAGCGGGGGGACTTCCTACGAGCAGTACTTC.

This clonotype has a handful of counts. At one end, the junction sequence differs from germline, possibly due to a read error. The CDR3 coding sequence is TGTGCCTGCAGTTTGGGGACAGGTGGCACAGATACGCAGTATTTT. Encoded protein: CACSLGTGGTDTQYF. V usage is TRBV28 and J usage is TRBJ2-3, with 8 bases identical to TRBD1. Germline V gene sequence: CDR1 MDHEN, CDR2 SYDVKM. This CDR3 has 15 amino acids. Supplemented by reference TRBV28 and TRBJ2-3, the full variable domain reads DVKVTQSSRYLVKRTGEKVFLECVQDMDHENMFWYRQDPGLGLRLIYFSYDVKMKEKGDIPEGYSVSREKKERFSLILESASTNQTSMYLCACSLGTGGTDTQYFGPGTRLTVL.

CDR3 residues: CASSVDFDEQYF. Here the CDR3 DNA reads TGTGCCAGCAGCGTAGATTTTGACGAGCAGTACTTC. V and J are TRBV7-6 and TRBJ2-7; D gene uncertain. CDR3 size: 12 residues. In germline, CDR1 is SGHVS, CDR2 FNYEAQ. Trimming removed 5 bases from V and 5 bases from J, with 10 bases in between.

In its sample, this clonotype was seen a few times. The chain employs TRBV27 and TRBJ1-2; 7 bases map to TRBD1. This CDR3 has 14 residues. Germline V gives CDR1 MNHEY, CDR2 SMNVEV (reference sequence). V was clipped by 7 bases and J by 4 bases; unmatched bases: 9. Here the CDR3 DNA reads TGTGCCAGCAAAGGGGGCAGGGTTAGCTATGGCTACACCTTC. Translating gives CASKGGRVSYGYTF.

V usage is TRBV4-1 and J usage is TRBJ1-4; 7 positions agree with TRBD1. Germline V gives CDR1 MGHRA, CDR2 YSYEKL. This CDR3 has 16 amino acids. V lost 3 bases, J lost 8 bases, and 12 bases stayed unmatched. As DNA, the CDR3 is TGCGCCAGCAGCCACGCCTCCGGGACAGAAGGAGAAAAACTGTTTTTT. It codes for CASSHASGTEGEKLFF.

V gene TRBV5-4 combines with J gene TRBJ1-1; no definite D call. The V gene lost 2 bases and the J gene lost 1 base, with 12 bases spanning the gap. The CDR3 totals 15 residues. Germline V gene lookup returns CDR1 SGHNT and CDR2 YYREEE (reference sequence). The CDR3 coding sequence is TGTGCCAGCAGCTTACCGACGGGATGGAACACTGAAGCTTTCTTT. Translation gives CASSLPTGWNTEAFF. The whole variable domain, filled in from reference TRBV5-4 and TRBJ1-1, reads ETGVTQSPTHLIKTRGQQVTLRCSSQSGHNTVSWYQQALGQGPQFIFQYYREEENGRGNFPPRFSGLQFPNYSSELNVNALELDDSALYLCASSLPTGWNTEAFFGQGTRLTVV.

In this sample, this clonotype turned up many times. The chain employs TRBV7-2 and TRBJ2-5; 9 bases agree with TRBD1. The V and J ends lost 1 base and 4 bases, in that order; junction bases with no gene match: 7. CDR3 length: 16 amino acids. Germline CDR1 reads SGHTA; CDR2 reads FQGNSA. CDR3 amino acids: CASSLVFGQGLETQYF. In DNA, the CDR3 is TGTGCCAGCAGCTTAGTGTTTGGACAGGGGTTAGAGACCCAGTACTTC.

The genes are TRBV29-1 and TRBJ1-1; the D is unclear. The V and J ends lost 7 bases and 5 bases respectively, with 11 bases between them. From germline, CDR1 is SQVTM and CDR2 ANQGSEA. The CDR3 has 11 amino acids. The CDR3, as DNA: TGCAGCGCCTATATAGGGACTGAAGCTTTCTTT. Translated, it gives CSAYIGTEAFF.

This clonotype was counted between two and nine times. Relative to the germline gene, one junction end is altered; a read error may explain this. The CDR3 DNA follows: TGCAGTGCCAGAGGACAGGCAAGCAATCAGCCCCAGCATTTT. It yields the protein CSARGQASNQPQHF. The chain has TRBV20-1 and TRBJ1-5, with 7 bases aligning to TRBD1. Germline V lookup: CDR1 DFQATT, CDR2 SNEGSKA (reference sequence). The CDR3 contains 14 residues.

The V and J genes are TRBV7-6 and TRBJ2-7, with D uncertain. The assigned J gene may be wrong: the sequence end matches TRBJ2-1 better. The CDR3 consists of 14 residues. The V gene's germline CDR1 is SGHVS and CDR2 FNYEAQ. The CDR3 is CASSLGSHPNEQFF. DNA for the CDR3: TGTGCCAGCAGCTTAGGTTCGCACCCCAATGAGCAGTTCTTC.

CDR3 nucleotide sequence: TGTGCCAGCAGCTTCGGGACAGGGGCCTCCTACGAGCAGTACTTC. Amino acid sequence: CASSFGTGASYEQYF. The rearrangement links TRBV7-2 to TRBJ2-7; TRBD1 agrees at 10 bases. Losses at the gene ends were 3 bases for V and 0 bases for J; bases not matched to a gene: 2. From germline, CDR1 is SGHTA and CDR2 FQGNSA. This CDR3 is 15 amino acids long.

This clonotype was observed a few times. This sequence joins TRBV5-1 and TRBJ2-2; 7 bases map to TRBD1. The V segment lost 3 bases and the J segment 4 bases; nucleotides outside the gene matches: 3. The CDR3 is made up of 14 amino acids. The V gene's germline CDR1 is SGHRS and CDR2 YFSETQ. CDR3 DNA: TGCGCCAGCAGCTCACAGGGGACCACCGGGGAGCTGTTTTTT. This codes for CASSSQGTTGELFF. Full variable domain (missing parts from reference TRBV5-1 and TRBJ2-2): KAGVTQTPRYLIKTRGQQVTLSCSPISGHRSVSWYQQTPGQGLQFLFEYFSETQRNKGNFPGRFSGRQFSNSRSEMNVSTLELGDSALYLCASSSQGTTGELFFGEGSRLTVL.

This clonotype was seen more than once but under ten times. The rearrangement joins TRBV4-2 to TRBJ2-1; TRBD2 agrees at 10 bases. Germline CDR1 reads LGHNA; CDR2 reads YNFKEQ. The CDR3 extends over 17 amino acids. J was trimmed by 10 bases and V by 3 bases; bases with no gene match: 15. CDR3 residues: CASSQSYGAGGVREQFF. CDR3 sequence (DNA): TGTGCCAGCAGCCAGTCATATGGAGCGGGGGGGGTTCGGGAGCAGTTCTTC.

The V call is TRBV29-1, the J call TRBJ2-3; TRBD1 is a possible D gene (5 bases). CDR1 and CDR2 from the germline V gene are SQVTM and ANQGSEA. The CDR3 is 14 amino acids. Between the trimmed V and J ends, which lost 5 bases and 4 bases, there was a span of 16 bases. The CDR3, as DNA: TGCAGCGTTATCCTCGACAGCCAGGCAGATACGCAGTATTTT. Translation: CSVILDSQADTQYF.

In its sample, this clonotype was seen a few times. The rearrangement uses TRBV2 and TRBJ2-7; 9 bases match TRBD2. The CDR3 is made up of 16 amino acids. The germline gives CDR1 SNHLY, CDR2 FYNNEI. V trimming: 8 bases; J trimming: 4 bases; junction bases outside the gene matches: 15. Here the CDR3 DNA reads TGTGCCAGCGTGGATCCTAGGCGGGAGGGCGGTTACGAGCAGTACTTC. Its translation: CASVDPRREGGYEQYF.

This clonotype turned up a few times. The chain's CDR3 is CASSLGPTGGRQFF. CDR3 nucleotides: TGTGCCAGCAGCTTAGGCCCGACAGGGGGCAGGCAGTTCTTC. This rearrangement joins TRBV7-2 to TRBJ2-1; 10 bases line up with TRBD1. V was pared by 1 base and J by 12 bases, with 6 bases of the junction left unmatched. The CDR3 is made up of 14 amino acids. CDR1 and CDR2 from the germline V gene are SGHTA and FQGNSA. Drawing the rest from reference TRBV7-2 and TRBJ2-1, the complete variable domain is GAGVSQSPSNKVTEKGKDVELRCDPISGHTALYWYRQSLGQGLEFLIYFQGNSAPDKSGLPSDRFSAERTGGSVSTLTIQRTQQEDSAVYLCASSLGPTGGRQFFGPGTRLTVL.

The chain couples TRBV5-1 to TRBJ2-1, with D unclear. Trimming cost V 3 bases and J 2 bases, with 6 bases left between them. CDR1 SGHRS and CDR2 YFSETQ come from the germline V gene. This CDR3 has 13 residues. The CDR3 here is CASSSDPYNEQFF. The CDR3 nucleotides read TGCGCCAGCAGCTCCGACCCCTACAATGAGCAGTTCTTC. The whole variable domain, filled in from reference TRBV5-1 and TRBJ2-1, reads KAGVTQTPRYLIKTRGQQVTLSCSPISGHRSVSWYQQTPGQGLQFLFEYFSETQRNKGNFPGRFSGRQFSNSRSEMNVSTLELGDSALYLCASSSDPYNEQFFGPGTRLTVL.

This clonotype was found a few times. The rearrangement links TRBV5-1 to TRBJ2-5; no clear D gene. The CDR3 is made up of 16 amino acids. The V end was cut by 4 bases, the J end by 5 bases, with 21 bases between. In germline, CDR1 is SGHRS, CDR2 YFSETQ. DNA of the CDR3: TGCGCCAGCAGCCGGCTTTCGGGCCCTGAACAGGAGACCCAGTACTTC. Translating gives CASSRLSGPEQETQYF.

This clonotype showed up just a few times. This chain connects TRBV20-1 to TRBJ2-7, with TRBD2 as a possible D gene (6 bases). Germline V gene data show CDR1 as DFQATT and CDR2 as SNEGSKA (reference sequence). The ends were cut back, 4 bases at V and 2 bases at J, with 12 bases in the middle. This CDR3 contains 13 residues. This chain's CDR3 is CSATEGGPYEQYF. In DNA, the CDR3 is TGCAGTGCTACAGAGGGAGGACCCTACGAGCAGTACTTC.